These 15 T cell receptor beta chains were sequenced from one sample in a study of lymphopenia after photon versus proton radiotherapy. TCRdb's copy holds only in-frame clones and misses some; the assay was immunoSEQ multiplex PCR. The sample shows around 12,000 clones, roughly 90% of them seen only once. The starting material was peripheral blood, obtained from a patient treated with photon-based radiotherapy. All receptors come from a man aged 60 to 69 with pancreatic cancer.

The rearrangement joins TRBV6-6 to TRBJ2-5; D assignment may be TRBD1 or TRBD2 (5 bases each). Per the germline V gene, CDR1 is MNHNY and CDR2 is SVGAGI (reference sequence). The V end was cut by 5 bases, the J end by 5 bases, with 15 bases between. The CDR3 is 14 amino acids. The CDR3 here is CASSRDLGTETQYF. The CDR3 bases are TGTGCCAGCAGTCGGGACCTTGGAACGGAGACCCAGTACTTC.

The CDR3 sequence: CASSLPGQVVGYTF. The CDR3 DNA sequence: TGTGCCAGCAGCTTACCGGGACAGGTGGTCGGCTACACCTTC. The rearrangement links TRBV11-2 to TRBJ1-2; the match to TRBD1 covers 8 bases. CDR1 SGHAT and CDR2 FQNNGV come from the germline V gene. After removal of 2 bases from V and 8 bases from J, the junction contained 7 bases not matched to a gene. This CDR3 comprises 14 residues.

V is TRBV6-1 and J is TRBJ2-1, with D uncertain. The CDR3 totals 12 residues. Per germline, CDR1 MNHNS and CDR2 SASEGT. V was clipped by 4 bases and J by 7 bases, with 8 bases between them. The CDR3 DNA is TGTGCCAGCAGTGTGGGCACTAATGAGCAGTTCTTC. Encoded protein: CASSVGTNEQFF.

The chain employs TRBV2 and TRBJ1-2; 8 bases fit TRBD1. V shed 6 bases, J shed 5 bases, and the junction held 11 bases outside the gene matches. Germline CDR1 is SNHLY and CDR2 is FYNNEI. The CDR3 sequence is 15 residues long. The CDR3 nucleotides are TGTGCCAGCAGGGGTGAGCAGGGGGCGCGTTATGGCTACACCTTC. Translation: CASRGEQGARYGYTF.

The chain uses TRBV23-1 and TRBJ1-4, with 9 bases identical to TRBD1. TRBV23-1 belongs to the ORF category, with a function that is uncertain. The V gene end was trimmed by 4 bases and the J gene end by 5 bases; junction bases not matched to a gene: 5. The CDR3 is made up of 15 amino acids. CDR3 protein: CASSRPGTGNEKLFF. The CDR3 nucleotides read TGCGCCAGCAGTCGCCCCGGGACAGGGAATGAAAAACTGTTTTTT.

This chain connects TRBV9 to TRBJ2-5; TRBD1 matches at 10 bases. The CDR3 spans 17 residues. V dropped 0 bases and J dropped 5; count of bases not matched to a gene: 10. CDR1 is SGDLS and CDR2 is YYNGEE in the germline V gene. CDR3: CASSVGVGQGEGETQYF. As DNA, the CDR3 is TGTGCCAGCAGCGTAGGGGTAGGACAGGGGGAGGGTGAGACCCAGTACTTC.

This clone has only one observation. The V and J genes are TRBV23-1 and TRBJ1-3; a weak D match, TRBD1 (6 bases). TRBV23-1 is recorded as an ORF, its role being uncertain. Trimming stripped 3 bases from V and 1 base from J, with 10 bases between. This CDR3 contains 15 residues. The CDR3 spells CASSHPQGSGNTIYF. CDR3 sequence (DNA): TGCGCCAGCAGTCACCCCCAGGGGTCTGGAAACACCATATATTTT.

The chain links TRBV7-8 to TRBJ1-2; a possible D gene is TRBD1 (6 bases). This CDR3 has 13 residues. V dropped 2 bases and J dropped 8 bases, with 12 bases sitting between them. The V gene's germline CDR1 is SGHVS and CDR2 FQNEAQ. CDR3 DNA: TGTGCCAGCAGCTTATACAGGGCTATCGGCTACACCTTC. This sequence encodes CASSLYRAIGYTF.

The chain combines TRBV2 with TRBJ2-3, with 12 bases fitting TRBD2. V shed 4 bases, J shed 3 bases, and the junction held 2 bases outside the gene matches. CDR1 is SNHLY and CDR2 is FYNNEI in the germline V gene. This CDR3 is 15 amino acids long. CDR3 DNA: TGTGCCAGCAGTGCTAGCGGGGGGGATACAGATACGCAGTATTTT. Protein product: CASSASGGDTDTQYF.

The CDR3 spells CSADIAGASYEQYF. CDR3 DNA: TGCAGCGCCGACATAGCGGGAGCTTCCTACGAGCAGTACTTC. This chain connects TRBV29-1 to TRBJ2-7; 9 nucleotides match TRBD2. Germline V gene sequence: CDR1 SQVTM, CDR2 ANQGSEA. J was trimmed by 1 base and V by 7 bases; bases with no gene match: 8. The CDR3 sequence is 14 residues long.

The chain couples TRBV2 to TRBJ1-2; maybe TRBD1 (5 bases). V shed 11 bases and J shed 5 bases, with 18 bases lying between them. The CDR3 loop spans 13 amino acids. Germline-derived CDR1 and CDR2 are SNHLY and FYNNEI. The CDR3, as DNA: TGTGCCTTCAGGGATTTTGGCCGTTATGGCTACACCTTC. This gives the protein CAFRDFGRYGYTF.

For the CDR3, the DNA is TGCAGCGTTGACGGTTCGTGGGGCGAATCGGGTGGCTACACCTTC. Translating gives CSVDGSWGESGGYTF. The chain is built from TRBV29-1 and TRBJ1-2, with D possibly being TRBD1 (5 bases). With 3 bases removed from V and 7 bases from J, the gap between germline ends came to 21 bases. This CDR3 contains 15 residues. CDR1 and CDR2 (germline): SQVTM, ANQGSEA.

The chain joins TRBV10-1 to TRBJ2-7, with D unresolved. V gave up 7 bases and J gave up 5 bases, with 27 bases separating them. This CDR3 has 17 residues. Germline V gives CDR1 WNHNN, CDR2 SYGVQD (reference sequence). CDR3 DNA sequence: TGCGCCAGCACCTTCAATCGCGGCCTAGTCTCTTTACACGAGCAGTACTTC. It yields the protein CASTFNRGLVSLHEQYF.

This chain links TRBV19 with TRBJ1-4; TRBD1 might be the D (6 bases). The V gene's germline CDR1 is LNHDA and CDR2 SQIVND (reference sequence). The V and J ends lost 5 bases and 6 bases respectively, with 25 bases between them. The CDR3 is 18 amino acids. Here the CDR3 reads CASSSTGRRAGGDEKLFF. For the CDR3, the DNA is TGTGCCAGTAGTTCCACAGGGCGCAGGGCAGGCGGGGATGAAAAACTGTTTTTT.

The chain combines TRBV6-5 with TRBJ2-6; D remains unclear. The germline CDR1 and CDR2 sequences are MNHEY and SVGAGI. The CDR3 extends over 14 amino acids. V lost 0 bases to trimming and J lost 3 bases, with 3 bases between them. CDR3 DNA: TGTGCCAGCAGTTACTCGTTTGGGGCCAACGTCCTGACTTTC. It yields the protein CASSYSFGANVLTF.